This T cell receptor beta chain was profiled in a study of blood T cell repertoires in COVID-19 (dated by TCRdb to about 2020). Regarding the research as a whole: The collaborator samples originated in the United States, Italy and Spain and spanned the acute and convalescent phases of COVID-19. Deeply sampled blood TCRbeta repertoires from subjects exposed to, actively infected with, or recovered from COVID-19 were included in the dataset. Samples came from the ongoing ImmuneRACE study (first 160 participants) plus 1,254 subjects from 6 global collaborators. Where HLA class I and class II types were available, the types were taken from metadata supplied by the sample provider, not from assay-based typing. The sample metadata nearly always contained a de-identified subject ID, COVID-19 status, age in years and sex. The repertoires were made available in a free public database intended to serve as a resource for research on the immune response to SARS-CoV-2. The prospective study material was composed of cDNA or gDNA derived from T cells, B-cell-depleted T cells, or PBMCs.

Broad study findings and their caveats: How much clinical and demographic metadata was included differed by source and by participant, and the metadata was provided uncurated.

One collaborating source in Seattle enrolled patients during active infection and followed them longitudinally through the course of disease. Collaborating institutions collected whole blood in K2EDTA tubes following their own protocols. For TCRbeta analysis, collaborators shipped samples in one of three forms: frozen whole blood, isolated PBMCs, or DNA extracted from either of those sample types. The CDR1 and CDR2 encoded by the germline V gene (reference sequence) are PRHDT and FYEKMQ. Spanning cysteine to phenylalanine, the CDR3 consists of 14 amino acids. Only CDR3 DNA is held: 42 bases, read in frame from base 1. TCRbeta CDR3 regions were amplified from genomic DNA using the immunoSEQ Assay, a bias-controlled multiplex PCR. Concerning the study's data processing: The number of nucleated cells in each sample was estimated by amplification of reference gene primers within the assay. To quantify the absolute abundance of each unique TCRbeta CDR3 rearrangement, sequence reads were collapsed and filtered. Productive Simpson clonality was computed per sample as the square root of Simpson's diversity index over productive rearrangements. TCRdb took over this immuneACCESS table, retaining in-frame rearrangements with V and J assigned. Such tables are incomplete; in checked studies, under half of the missing clones stem from an unresolved V gene, and the remainder is unexplained. Clone size and the V and J calls come from that table; the DNA yielded D and trimming. The sample table shows about 160,000 clones, and roughly 80% are seen once. The biggest ten clones account for 7% of the sample.

This clone showed up just once. Its specific antigen is unknown. Mismatch with germline at one junction end may stem from a read error. The rearranged chain carries TRBV13 and TRBJ2-7; 9 central nucleotides agree with TRBD2. Sequences were obtained from peripheral blood. The clonotype originates from a woman aged 40 to 55 with COVID-19, enrolled during active disease. The CDR3 loop reads CARSLGGGGGEQYF. The bases are TGTGCCCGCAGCTTGGGGGGCGGGGGGGGCGAGCAGTACTTC.